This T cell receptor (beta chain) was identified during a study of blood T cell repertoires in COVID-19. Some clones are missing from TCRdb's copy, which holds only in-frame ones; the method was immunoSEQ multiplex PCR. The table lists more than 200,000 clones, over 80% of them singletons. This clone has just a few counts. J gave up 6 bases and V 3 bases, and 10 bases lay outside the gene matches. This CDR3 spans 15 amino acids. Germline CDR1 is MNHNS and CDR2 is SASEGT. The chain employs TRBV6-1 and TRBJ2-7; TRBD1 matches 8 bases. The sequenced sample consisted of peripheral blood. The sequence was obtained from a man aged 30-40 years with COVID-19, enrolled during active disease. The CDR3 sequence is CASSERGQEPSEQYF. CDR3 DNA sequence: TGTGCCAGCAGTGAGCGGGGACAGGAGCCCTCCGAGCAGTACTTC.